Detailed here is one T cell receptor beta chain. This sample was taken from a study of blood T cell repertoires in COVID-19. Looking at the study overall: The study drew acute and convalescent COVID-19 samples from the United States, Italy and Spain. PBMCs, B-cell-depleted T cells, or T cells provided the cDNA or gDNA that made up the material.

This CDR3 has 15 amino acids. V gave up 2 bases and J gave up 8 bases; unmatched junction bases: 8. Germline CDR1 is SGHTA and CDR2 is FQGNSA. Per the authors' pipeline: Cell counts per sample came from amplifying reference gene primers. TCRdb's table, derived via immunoSEQ multiplex PCR, lists solely in-frame clones and lacks some. V and J calls and clone size are those listed in that table; D and trimming were worked out from the DNA. The sample shows tens of thousands of clones, over 75% of them seen only once. This sequence originates from a human donor in a cohort sampled during active COVID-19. Specimen: peripheral blood. V gene TRBV7-2 combines with J gene TRBJ1-2; 10 bases match TRBD1. The CDR3 DNA follows: TGTGCCAGCAGCTTACGGGACAGGGGAGGTAGCGGCTACACCTTC. Its translation is CASSLRDRGGSGYTF.